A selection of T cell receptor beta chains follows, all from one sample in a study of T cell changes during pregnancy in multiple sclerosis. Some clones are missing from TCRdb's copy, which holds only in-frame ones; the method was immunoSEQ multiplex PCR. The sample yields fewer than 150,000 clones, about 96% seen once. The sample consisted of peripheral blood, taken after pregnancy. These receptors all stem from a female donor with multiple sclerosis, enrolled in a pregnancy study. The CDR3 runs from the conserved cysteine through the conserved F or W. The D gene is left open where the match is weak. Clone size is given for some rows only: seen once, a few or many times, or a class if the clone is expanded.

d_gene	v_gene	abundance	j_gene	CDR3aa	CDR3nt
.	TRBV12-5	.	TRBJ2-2	CASGLGGSNTGELFF	TGTGCTAGTGGTTTAGGGGGATCGAACACCGGGGAGCTGTTTTTT
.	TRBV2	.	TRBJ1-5	CASSESLRGINQPQHF	TGTGCCAGCAGTGAATCTCTCCGAGGGATCAATCAGCCCCAGCATTTT
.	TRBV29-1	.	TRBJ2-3	CSGGGADTQYF	TGCAGCGGGGGGGGCGCAGATACGCAGTATTTT
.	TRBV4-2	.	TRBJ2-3	CASSQDVPQRVGTDTQYF	TGTGCCAGCAGCCAAGATGTTCCCCAGCGGGTGGGCACAGATACGCAGTATTTT
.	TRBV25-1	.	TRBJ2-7	CASSESWNEDEQYF	TGTGCCAGCAGTGAATCATGGAATGAGGACGAGCAGTACTTC
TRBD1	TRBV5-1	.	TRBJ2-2	CASSRQGANTGELFF	TGCGCCAGCAGCCGACAGGGGGCAAACACCGGGGAGCTGTTTTTT
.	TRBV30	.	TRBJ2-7	CAWSARGGRGWEQYF	TGTGCCTGGAGTGCCCGCGGTGGCAGGGGTTGGGAGCAGTACTTC
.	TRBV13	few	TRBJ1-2	CASSTRRLNNYGYTF	TGTGCCAGCAGCACCCGACGACTGAATAACTATGGCTACACCTTC
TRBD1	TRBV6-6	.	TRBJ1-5	CASTETGGRNQPQHF	TGTGCCAGCACCGAGACAGGGGGACGCAATCAGCCCCAGCATTTT
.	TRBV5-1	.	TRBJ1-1	CASSLGATNTEAFF	TGCGCCAGCAGCTTGGGGGCGACGAACACTGAAGCTTTCTTT
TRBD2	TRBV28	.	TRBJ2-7	CASSSSTSGMSTEQYF	TGTGCCAGCAGTTCATCGACTAGCGGGATGTCGACGGAGCAGTACTTC
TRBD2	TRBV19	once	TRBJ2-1	CASSPPLPGLAGVRGSYNEQFF	TGTGCCAGTAGTCCCCCCCTCCCGGGACTAGCGGGAGTTCGGGGCTCCTACAATGAGCAGTTCTTC
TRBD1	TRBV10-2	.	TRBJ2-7	CASSDPGKGTGTYEQYF	TGCGCCAGCAGTGACCCAGGGAAAGGGACAGGTACCTACGAGCAGTACTTC
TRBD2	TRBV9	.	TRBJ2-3	CASSFTTSGTRTDTQYF	TGTGCCAGCAGCTTTACGACTAGCGGGACTCGCACAGATACGCAGTATTTT
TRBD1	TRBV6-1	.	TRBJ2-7	CASSEPGQGTPYEQYF	TGTGCCAGCAGTGAACCGGGACAGGGCACCCCCTACGAGCAGTACTTC
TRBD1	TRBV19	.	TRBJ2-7	CASSMGGTASYEQYF	TGTGCCAGTAGTATGGGTGGGACAGCCTCATACGAGCAGTACTTC
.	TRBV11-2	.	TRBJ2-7	CASSLIGAYYEQYF	TGTGCCAGCAGCTTAATAGGGGCGTACTACGAGCAGTACTTC
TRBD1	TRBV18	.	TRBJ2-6	CASHRTGTSGANVLTF	TGTGCCAGCCATCGGACAGGGACCTCTGGGGCCAACGTCCTGACTTTC
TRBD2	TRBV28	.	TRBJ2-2	CASSFRLAGGPDTGELFF	TGTGCCAGCAGTTTTCGGCTAGCGGGAGGGCCAGACACCGGGGAGCTGTTTTTT
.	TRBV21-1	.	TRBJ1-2	CASTPTGDSFGYTF	TGTGCCAGCACCCCGACAGGGGACAGTTTCGGCTACACCTTC
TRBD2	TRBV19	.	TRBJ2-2	CASSPSGRALTGELFF	TGTGCCAGTAGCCCTAGCGGGAGGGCCTTAACCGGGGAGCTGTTTTTT
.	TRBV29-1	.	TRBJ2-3	CSVHWGTGTDTQYF	TGCAGCGTTCATTGGGGCACTGGAACAGATACGCAGTATTTT
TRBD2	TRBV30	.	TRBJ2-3	CAGGLAGGYTDTQYF	TGTGCCGGCGGACTAGCGGGAGGCTACACAGATACGCAGTATTTT
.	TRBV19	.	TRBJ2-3	CASSIRQKGDTQYF	TGTGCCAGTAGTATCCGACAGAAGGGAGATACGCAGTATTTT
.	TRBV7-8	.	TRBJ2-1	CASSLALDEQFF	TGTGCCAGCAGCTTAGCACTGGATGAGCAGTTCTTC
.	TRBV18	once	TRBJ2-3	CASSPKRGPDTQYF	TGTGCCAGCTCACCTAAAAGGGGTCCAGATACGCAGTATTTT
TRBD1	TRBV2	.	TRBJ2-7	CAIDRGTTYGEQYF	TGTGCCATCGACAGGGGTACTACCTATGGCGAGCAGTACTTC
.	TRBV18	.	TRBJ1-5	CASSPLEGHQPQHF	TGTGCCAGCTCACCACTGGAGGGACATCAGCCCCAGCATTTT
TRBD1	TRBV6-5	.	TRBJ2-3	CASSVEQGFGNTQYF	TGTGCCAGCAGTGTAGAACAGGGGTTTGGGAATACGCAGTATTTT
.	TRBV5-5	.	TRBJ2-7	CASSTFLTPDYEQYF	TGTGCCAGCAGCACCTTTCTAACCCCCGACTACGAGCAGTACTTC
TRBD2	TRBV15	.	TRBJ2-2	CATSRDSGLGGSGELFF	TGTGCCACCAGCAGGGACTCGGGACTGGGGGGGTCCGGGGAGCTGTTTTTT
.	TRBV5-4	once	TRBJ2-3	CASSLGTRTNTQYF	TGTGCCAGCAGCTTGGGAACTCGCACGAATACGCAGTATTTT
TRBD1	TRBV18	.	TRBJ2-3	CASSPPPSAGGGTDTQYF	TGTGCCAGCTCACCACCGCCTTCGGCAGGGGGTGGCACAGATACGCAGTATTTT
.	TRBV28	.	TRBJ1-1	CASIPLVGGANTEAFF	TGTGCCAGCATTCCCTTGGTCGGAGGTGCAAACACTGAAGCTTTCTTT
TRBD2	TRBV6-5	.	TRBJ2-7	CASSYREDRRDQYF	TGTGCCAGCAGTTATCGGGAGGATCGACGGGATCAGTACTTC
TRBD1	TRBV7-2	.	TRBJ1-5	CASSFLDRDQPQHF	TGTGCCAGCAGCTTTCTAGACAGGGATCAGCCCCAGCATTTT
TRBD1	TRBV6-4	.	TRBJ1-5	CARGGTADNQPQHF	TGTGCCAGAGGAGGGACAGCGGACAATCAGCCCCAGCATTTT